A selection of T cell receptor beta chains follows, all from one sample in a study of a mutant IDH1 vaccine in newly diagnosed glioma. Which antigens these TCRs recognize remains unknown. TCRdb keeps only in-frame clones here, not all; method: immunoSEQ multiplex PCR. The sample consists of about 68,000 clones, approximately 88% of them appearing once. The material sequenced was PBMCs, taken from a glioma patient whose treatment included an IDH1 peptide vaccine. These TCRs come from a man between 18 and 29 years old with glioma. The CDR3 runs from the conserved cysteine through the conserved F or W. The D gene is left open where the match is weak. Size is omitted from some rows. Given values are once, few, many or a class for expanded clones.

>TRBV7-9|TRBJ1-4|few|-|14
CASSADRLNEKLFF
TGTGCCAGCAGCGCCGACAGACTTAATGAAAAACTGTTTTTT
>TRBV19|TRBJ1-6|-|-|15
CASSLVGSYNSPLHF
TGTGCCAGTAGTCTCGTCGGGTCCTATAATTCACCCCTCCACTTT
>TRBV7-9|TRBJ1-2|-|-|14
CASSFAPGRYGYTF
TGTGCCAGCAGCTTTGCCCCGGGCCGCTATGGCTACACCTTC
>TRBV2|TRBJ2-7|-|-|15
CASSDRGRDSYEQYF
TGTGCCAGCAGTGATCGGGGGCGAGACTCCTACGAGCAGTACTTC
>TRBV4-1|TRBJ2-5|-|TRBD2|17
CASSQSLAGGPGETQYF
TGCGCCAGCAGCCAATCACTAGCGGGAGGGCCGGGAGAGACCCAGTACTTC
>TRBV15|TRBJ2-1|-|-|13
CATSRQVHNEQFF
TGTGCCACCAGCAGACAGGTACACAATGAGCAGTTCTTC
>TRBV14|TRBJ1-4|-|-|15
CASSQRPATNEKLFF
TGTGCCAGCAGCCAAAGGCCTGCAACTAATGAAAAACTGTTTTTT
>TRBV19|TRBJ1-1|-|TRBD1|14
CASRTQGGATEAFF
TGTGCCAGTAGGACACAAGGGGGCGCGACTGAAGCTTTCTTT
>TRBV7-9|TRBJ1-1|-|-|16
CASSPAFRASYSEAFF
TGTGCCAGCAGCCCTGCATTCAGGGCTAGTTATTCTGAAGCTTTCTTT
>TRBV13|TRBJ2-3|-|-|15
CASSSFTNLSDTQYF
TGTGCCAGCAGCTCCTTTACTAATCTCTCAGATACGCAGTATTTT
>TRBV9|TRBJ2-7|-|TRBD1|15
CASSTHGTGHYEQYF
TGTGCCAGCAGCACCCACGGGACAGGACATTACGAGCAGTACTTC
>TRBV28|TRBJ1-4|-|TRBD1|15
CASSLQGWENEKLFF
TGTGCCAGCAGTCTACAGGGGTGGGAAAATGAAAAACTGTTTTTT
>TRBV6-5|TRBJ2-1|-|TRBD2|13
CASKLAGADEQFF
TGTGCCAGCAAGCTAGCGGGAGCAGATGAGCAGTTCTTC
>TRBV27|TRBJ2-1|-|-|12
CASSGPATEQFF
TGTGCCAGCTCCGGCCCGGCCACTGAGCAGTTCTTC
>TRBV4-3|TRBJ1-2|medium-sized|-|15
CASSHLEDSAYGYTF
TGCGCCAGCAGCCACCTGGAGGACAGTGCCTATGGCTACACCTTC
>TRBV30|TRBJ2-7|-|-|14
CAWSLLVGPYEQYF
TGTGCCTGGAGTCTTTTAGTCGGTCCCTACGAGCAGTACTTC
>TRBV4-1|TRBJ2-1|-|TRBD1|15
CASSVNRGLYNEQFF
TGCGCCAGCAGCGTAAACAGGGGGCTCTACAATGAGCAGTTCTTC
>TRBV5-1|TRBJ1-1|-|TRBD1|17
CASFPPGQGKIGTEAFF
TGCGCCAGCTTTCCCCCGGGACAGGGTAAAATCGGCACTGAAGCTTTCTTT
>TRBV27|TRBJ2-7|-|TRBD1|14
CASRYGTGGYEQYF
TGTGCCAGCCGTTACGGGACAGGGGGCTACGAGCAGTACTTC
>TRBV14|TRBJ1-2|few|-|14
CASSQGTARRGYTF
TGTGCCAGCAGCCAAGGGACAGCCCGCCGTGGCTACACCTTC
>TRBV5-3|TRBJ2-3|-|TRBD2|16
CARSYTSGGASDTQYF
TGTGCCAGAAGCTATACTAGCGGGGGGGCTTCAGATACGCAGTATTTT
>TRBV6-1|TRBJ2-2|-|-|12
CASLGNTGELFF
TGTGCCAGCTTGGGGAACACCGGGGAGCTGTTTTTT
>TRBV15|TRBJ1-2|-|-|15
CATSRGRGINYGYTF
TGTGCCACCAGCAGAGGACGCGGAATTAACTATGGCTACACCTTC
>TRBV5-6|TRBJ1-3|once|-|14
CASSFGYSGNTIYF
TGTGCCAGCAGCTTCGGATACTCTGGAAACACCATATATTTT
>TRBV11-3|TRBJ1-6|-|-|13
CASSSSYNSPLHF
TGTGCCAGCAGCTCCTCCTATAATTCACCCCTCCACTTT
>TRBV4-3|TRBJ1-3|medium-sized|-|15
CASSHLGDGGNTIYF
TGCGCCAGCAGCCACCTGGGGGACGGCGGAAACACCATATATTTT
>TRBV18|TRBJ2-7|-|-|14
CASSPPAYSYEQYF
TGTGCCAGCTCACCACCGGCCTACTCCTACGAGCAGTACTTC
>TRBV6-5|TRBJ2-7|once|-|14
CASSLTGSSYEQYF
TGTGCCAGCAGCCTCACCGGGTCCTCCTACGAGCAGTACTTC
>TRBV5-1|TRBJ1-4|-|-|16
CASSSRRGGRGEKLFF
TGCGCCAGCAGCTCGAGGCGCGGGGGCCGGGGTGAAAAACTGTTTTTT
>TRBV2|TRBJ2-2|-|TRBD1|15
CASKETGVTTGELFF
TGTGCCAGCAAGGAGACAGGGGTGACCACCGGGGAGCTGTTTTTT
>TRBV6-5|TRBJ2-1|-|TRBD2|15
CASTGLAGVANEQFF
TGTGCCAGCACCGGACTAGCGGGAGTTGCGAATGAGCAGTTCTTC
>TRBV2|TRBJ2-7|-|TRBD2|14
CASRRLAGPYEQYF
TGTGCCAGCAGGAGACTAGCGGGGCCCTACGAGCAGTACTTC
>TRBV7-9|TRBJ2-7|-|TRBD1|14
CASSLAGTAYEQYF
TGTGCCAGCAGCTTAGCAGGGACAGCCTACGAGCAGTACTTC
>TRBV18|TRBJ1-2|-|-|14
CASSPAGTYYGYTF
TGTGCCAGCTCACCAGCAGGGACCTACTATGGCTACACCTTC
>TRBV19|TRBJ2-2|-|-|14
CASSIKGNTGELFF
TGTGCCAGTAGTATAAAGGGGAACACCGGGGAGCTGTTTTTT
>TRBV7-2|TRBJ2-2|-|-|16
CASSLVGKTNTGELFF
TGTGCCAGCAGCTTAGTTGGGAAAACGAACACCGGGGAGCTGTTTTTT
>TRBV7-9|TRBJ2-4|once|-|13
CASSLRGSNIQYF
TGTGCCAGCAGCCTTCGGGGTTCAAACATTCAGTACTTC
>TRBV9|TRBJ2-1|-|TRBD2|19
CASSVVPLAAINPYNEQFF
TGTGCCAGCAGCGTAGTCCCCCTAGCGGCCATAAATCCTTACAATGAGCAGTTCTTC
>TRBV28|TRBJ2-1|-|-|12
CASSSWGDEQFF
TGTGCCAGCAGTAGTTGGGGTGATGAGCAGTTCTTC
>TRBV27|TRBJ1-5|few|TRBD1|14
CASRHGTVGQPQHF
TGTGCCAGCAGACATGGGACAGTAGGACAGCCCCAGCATTTT
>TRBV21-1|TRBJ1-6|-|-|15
CASSKDEGKNSPLHF
TGTGCCAGCAGCAAAGATGAGGGGAAGAATTCACCCCTCCACTTT
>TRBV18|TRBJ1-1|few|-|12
CASSPQLTEAFF
TGTGCCAGCTCACCACAGCTCACTGAAGCTTTCTTT
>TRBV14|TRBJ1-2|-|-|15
CASSQESLRGDGYTF
TGTGCCAGCAGCCAAGAATCCTTGCGGGGAGATGGCTACACCTTC
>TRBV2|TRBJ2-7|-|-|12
CATSGDGDEQYF
TGTGCCACCTCAGGAGATGGTGACGAGCAGTACTTC
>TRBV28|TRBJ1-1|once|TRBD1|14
CASKLRGLITEAFF
TGTGCCAGCAAGCTAAGGGGGCTGATCACTGAAGCTTTCTTT
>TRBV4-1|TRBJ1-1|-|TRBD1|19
CASSQAIYGTGGVMAEAFF
TGCGCCAGCAGCCAAGCGATATACGGGACAGGGGGCGTCATGGCTGAAGCTTTCTTT
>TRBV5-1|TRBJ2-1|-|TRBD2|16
CASSPSGISSYNEQFF
TGCGCCAGCAGCCCTAGCGGGATTAGCTCCTACAATGAGCAGTTCTTC
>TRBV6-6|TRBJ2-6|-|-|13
CASCFGGANVLTF
TGTGCCAGCTGCTTCGGGGGGGCCAACGTCCTGACTTTC
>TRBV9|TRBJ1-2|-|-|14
CASSVVGGARGYTF
TGTGCCAGCAGCGTAGTAGGAGGGGCACGGGGCTACACCTTC
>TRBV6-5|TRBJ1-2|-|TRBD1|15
CASSQGTGRTYGYTF
TGTGCCAGCAGTCAGGGGACAGGGCGGACCTATGGCTACACCTTC